The rows below give T cell receptor beta chains drawn from one sample of a study of tumor-infiltrating lymphocytes in localized non-small cell lung cancer. Method: immunoSEQ multiplex PCR; TCRdb's copy keeps in-frame clones and lacks some. The sample has some 10,000 clones; around 77% are singletons. What was sequenced was uninvolved lung tissue not adjacent to the tumor. The receptors were gathered from a human donor with non-small cell lung cancer. Each CDR3 is given with its conserved first and last residue. A D gene is named only where the DNA matches it firmly. Some rows mark clone size as missing; the rest say once, few, many or name a class of expanded clone.

D	size	V	J	DNA	CDR3
.	.	TRBV27	TRBJ1-2	TGTGCCAGCAGTTTATCGATGGGACGGATAGGTGGCTACACCTTC	CASSLSMGRIGGYTF
TRBD1	medium-sized	TRBV2	TRBJ2-1	TGTGCCAGCAAGGGGGGGACAGGGCACAATGAGCAGTTCTTC	CASKGGTGHNEQFF
.	.	TRBV7-3	TRBJ1-1	TGTGCCAGCAGCTTGGGATGGAGAGAAGCTTTCTTT	CASSLGWREAFF
.	few	TRBV6-5	TRBJ1-2	TGTGCCAGCAGTAGCCCCGGAGGAGGGAAGGGCTACACCTTC	CASSSPGGGKGYTF
TRBD1	.	TRBV2	TRBJ2-5	TGTGCCAGCAGTGGAGGGGGCGAAGAGACCCAGTACTTC	CASSGGGEETQYF
TRBD1	.	TRBV6-1	TRBJ1-5	TGTGCCGGCGGCCGGACAGGGGGGGAAGGTCAGCCCCAGCATTTT	CAGGRTGGEGQPQHF
.	.	TRBV28	TRBJ1-1	TGTGCCAGCAGTTTATCCGGCCCTTACACTGAAGCTTTCTTT	CASSLSGPYTEAFF
.	.	TRBV25-1	TRBJ1-6	TGTGCCAGCAGGAAGGATAATTCACCCCTCCACTTT	CASRKDNSPLHF
.	few	TRBV4-2	TRBJ1-2	TGTGCCAGCAGCCAAGGGGAGGTAGGGAGGAACTATGGCTACACCTTC	CASSQGEVGRNYGYTF
TRBD1	.	TRBV6-1	TRBJ2-5	TGTGCCAGCTCGACAGGGGGGGATCAAGAGACCCAGTACTTC	CASSTGGDQETQYF
.	.	TRBV7-9	TRBJ2-1	TGTGCCAGCAGAACTAGCTCCTACAATGAGCAGTTCTTC	CASRTSSYNEQFF
TRBD1	.	TRBV28	TRBJ1-1	TGTGCCAGCAGTTTATTACAGGGGAGTAACACTGAAGCTTTCTTT	CASSLLQGSNTEAFF
TRBD1	.	TRBV6-1	TRBJ1-5	TGTGCCAGCCGCCTGGACAGGGGTCAGCCCCAGCATTTT	CASRLDRGQPQHF
TRBD1	.	TRBV7-6	TRBJ2-2	TGTGCCAGCAGCCGGGACAGCGGGGAGCTGTTTTTT	CASSRDSGELFF
TRBD2	.	TRBV4-2	TRBJ2-4	TGTGCCAGCAGCCCCGACGGGACTAGCGCGGGGTCGAACATTCAGTACTTC	CASSPDGTSAGSNIQYF
.	.	TRBV28	TRBJ2-7	TGTGCCAGCAGTGGCGGCACCTACGAGCAGTACTTC	CASSGGTYEQYF
.	once	TRBV5-5	TRBJ2-7	TGTGCCAGCAGCTTTGGGGGGGCAATGGTCTACGAGCAGTACTTC	CASSFGGAMVYEQYF
.	.	TRBV28	TRBJ2-5	TGTGCCAGCAGTTTGGACATCAGGGAGGAGACCCAGTACTTC	CASSLDIREETQYF
TRBD2	few	TRBV27	TRBJ2-1	TGTGCCAGCAGTTTTAGGCCGAGGACTAGCGGGGGGGCCCCCTACAATGAGCAGTTCTTC	CASSFRPRTSGGAPYNEQFF
.	.	TRBV6-1	TRBJ2-3	TGTGCCAGCTCGAAGGGTTCTTATGATACGCAGTATTTT	CASSKGSYDTQYF
TRBD2	.	TRBV9	TRBJ2-2	TGTGCCAGCAGCGTGGGGACTAGCGGTTACGGGGAGCTGTTTTTT	CASSVGTSGYGELFF
.	.	TRBV10-3	TRBJ2-7	TGTGCCATCAGTGAGTCGAACGCCTACAGCGAGCAGTACTTC	CAISESNAYSEQYF
.	.	TRBV15	TRBJ1-6	TGTGCCACCAGCAGCAGAGATAATTCACCCCTCCACTTT	CATSSRDNSPLHF
.	.	TRBV5-1	TRBJ2-3	TGCGCCAGCAGCTTCAGCCCGGGGGTGACAGATACGCAGTATTTT	CASSFSPGVTDTQYF
TRBD1	once	TRBV14	TRBJ1-1	TGTGCCAGCAGCGTCAGCACAGGGGGAATCTGGAACACTGAAGCTTTCTTT	CASSVSTGGIWNTEAFF
TRBD1	few	TRBV7-9	TRBJ2-7	TGTGCCAGCAGTCCAGCCGGGACAGGGTTTGTCGAGCAGTACTTC	CASSPAGTGFVEQYF
.	.	TRBV21-1	TRBJ1-1	TGTGCCAGCAGCAAAGAGGTCAGGATGATTCGCACTGAAGCTTTCTTT	CASSKEVRMIRTEAFF
TRBD2	.	TRBV30	TRBJ2-2	TGTGCCTGGAGTAGGGGGACTAGCGGGTACGGCGGGGAGCTGTTTTTT	CAWSRGTSGYGGELFF
.	.	TRBV29-1	TRBJ1-1	TGCAGCGTTGATGGGCTGACAGTCACTGAAGCTTTCTTT	CSVDGLTVTEAFF
.	.	TRBV28	TRBJ1-2	TGTGCCAGCAGTTTAGAGAGGGGTTTTAACTATGGCTACACCTTC	CASSLERGFNYGYTF
TRBD1	.	TRBV5-6	TRBJ1-3	TGTGCCAGCAGCAGGACAGGTTTGAGCTCTGGAAACACCATATATTTT	CASSRTGLSSGNTIYF
.	.	TRBV19	TRBJ1-6	TGTGCCAGTTCCGACAGCGATAATTCACCCCTCCACTTT	CASSDSDNSPLHF
TRBD1	few	TRBV6-4	TRBJ2-7	TGTGCCAGCATCAAAAAAGGGACAGGGGGTCAAGTCTACGAGCAGTACTTC	CASIKKGTGGQVYEQYF
TRBD2	.	TRBV9	TRBJ2-3	TGTGCCAGCAGCGCAGTGGCGGGGGGAACAGATACGCAGTATTTT	CASSAVAGGTDTQYF
.	.	TRBV6-1	TRBJ1-6	TGTGCCAGCAGACCCCCCCGCGGGGATTCACCCCTCCACTTT	CASRPPRGDSPLHF
TRBD2	.	TRBV5-1	TRBJ2-1	TGCGCCAGCAGCTTCGGCGGGGGGGGATACAATGAGCAGTTCTTC	CASSFGGGGYNEQFF
.	once	TRBV6-1	TRBJ2-5	TGTGCCAGCAGTGAAGCGCTTCTAAAAGAGACCCAGTACTTC	CASSEALLKETQYF
TRBD2	.	TRBV7-2	TRBJ2-3	TGTGCCAGCAGTTTTCTAGCGGGGGGGCCGAGGACAGATACGCAGTATTTT	CASSFLAGGPRTDTQYF
TRBD2	.	TRBV7-2	TRBJ2-5	TGTGCCAGCAGCTTAGAGAGCGGGGGGAGCCAAGAGACCCAGTACTTC	CASSLESGGSQETQYF
TRBD2	.	TRBV7-2	TRBJ2-3	TGTGCCAGCAGCTTACCCTCACTAGCGGGGGGTAGCACAGATACGCAGTATTTT	CASSLPSLAGGSTDTQYF
.	.	TRBV6-1	TRBJ1-4	TGTGCCAGCAGTTGGACCTTTCAAGAAAAACTGTTTTTT	CASSWTFQEKLFF